A few counts support the clone carrying this T cell receptor (beta chain). A single record per CDR3 protein comes from TCRdb applying MiXCR to the 5' RACE reads. In the table there are under 450,000 distinct CDR3 sequences, approximately 22% of which are singletons. These data come from a study of CD8 T cells in ankylosing spondylitis. V shed 6 bases and J 0 bases; nucleotides not matched to a gene: 7. This CDR3 contains 15 residues. Sequencing was done on a sample of blood, either unsorted or a sorted T cell fraction (not recorded which). The TCR sequence derives from a male donor with ankylosing spondylitis or in good health (not recorded which). The V and J genes are TRBV12-3 or TRBV12-4 and TRBJ2-5; TRBD2 aligns across 7 bases. CDR3 amino acids: CASRQGRGNQETQYF. In DNA, the CDR3 is TGTGCCAGCAGGCAAGGGCGGGGGAACCAAGAGACCCAGTACTTC.